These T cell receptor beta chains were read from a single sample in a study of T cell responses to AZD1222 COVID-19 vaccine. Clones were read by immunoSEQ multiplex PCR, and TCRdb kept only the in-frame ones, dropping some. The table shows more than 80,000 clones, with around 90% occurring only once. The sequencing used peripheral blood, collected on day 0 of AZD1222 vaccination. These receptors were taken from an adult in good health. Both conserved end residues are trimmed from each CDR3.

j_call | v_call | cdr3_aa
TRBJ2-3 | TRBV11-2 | ASSLQQGGGTQY
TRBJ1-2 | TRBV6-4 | ASSPDRANYGYT
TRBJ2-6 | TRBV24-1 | ATGPSLGANVLT
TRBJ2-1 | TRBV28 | ASSLLGGEGYNEQF
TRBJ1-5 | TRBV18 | ASSPPRTGNQPQH
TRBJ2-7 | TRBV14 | ASSQERVGEQY
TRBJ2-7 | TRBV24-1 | ATRDSPYEQY
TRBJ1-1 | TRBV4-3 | ASSQGEGPEAF
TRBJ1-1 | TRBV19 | ASSIPEGTEAF
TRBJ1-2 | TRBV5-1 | ASSLDGSSGGYT
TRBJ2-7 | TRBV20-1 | SASRGYEQY
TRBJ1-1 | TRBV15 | ATSRDWGAPEAF
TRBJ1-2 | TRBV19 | ASRRTAMNTYGYT
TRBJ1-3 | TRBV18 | ASSPVPGQGSSGNTIY
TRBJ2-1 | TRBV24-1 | ATSDLQGKGALNEQF
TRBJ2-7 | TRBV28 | ASSLGDRYSYEQY
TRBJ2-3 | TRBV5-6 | ASSPGTREDTQY
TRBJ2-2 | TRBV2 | ASREREGPGELF
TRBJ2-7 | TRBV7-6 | ASSLSGLALHEQY
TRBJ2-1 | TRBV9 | ASSVVDRGNEQF
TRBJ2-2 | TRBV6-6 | ASSYGRAGELF
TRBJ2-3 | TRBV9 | ASSASGSTDTQY
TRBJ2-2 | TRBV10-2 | ASTPPTGLNTGELF
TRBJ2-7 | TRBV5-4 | ASSTGLYEQY
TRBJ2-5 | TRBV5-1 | ASSIGLAGDRETQY
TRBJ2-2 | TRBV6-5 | ASSYSTSGTGELF
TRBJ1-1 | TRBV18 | ASSPPGTGVNTEAF
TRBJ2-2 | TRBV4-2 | ASSTGGELF
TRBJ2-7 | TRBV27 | ASSLRAGGPYEQY
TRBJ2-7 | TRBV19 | ASSIRFDGPIFYEQY
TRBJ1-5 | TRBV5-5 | ASSLGTELSNQPQH
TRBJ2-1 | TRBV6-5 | ASSYSSASGYNEQF
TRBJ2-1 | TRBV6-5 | ASSRQGAEQF
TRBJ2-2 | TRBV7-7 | ASSLRALAGQNTGELF
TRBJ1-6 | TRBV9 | ASSVEGNSPLH
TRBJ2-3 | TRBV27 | ASSSRLAGTDTQY
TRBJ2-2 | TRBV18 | ASSPPVTGELF
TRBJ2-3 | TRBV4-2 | ASSQEFGTLRPSTDTQY
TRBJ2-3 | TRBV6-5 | ASRSTGGRDTQY
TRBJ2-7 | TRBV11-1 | ASSWGGQISYEQY
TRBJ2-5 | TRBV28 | ASSSGTSGSETQY
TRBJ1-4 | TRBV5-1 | ASSQVGATNEKLF
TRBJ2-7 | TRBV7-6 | ASSLAKGSGYEQY
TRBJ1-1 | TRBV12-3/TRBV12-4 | ASSLSVLEAF
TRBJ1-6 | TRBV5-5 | ASSLRYNSYNSPLH
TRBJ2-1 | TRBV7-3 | ASSHSSAGDNEQF
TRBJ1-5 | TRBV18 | ASSQQGPGAGQPQH